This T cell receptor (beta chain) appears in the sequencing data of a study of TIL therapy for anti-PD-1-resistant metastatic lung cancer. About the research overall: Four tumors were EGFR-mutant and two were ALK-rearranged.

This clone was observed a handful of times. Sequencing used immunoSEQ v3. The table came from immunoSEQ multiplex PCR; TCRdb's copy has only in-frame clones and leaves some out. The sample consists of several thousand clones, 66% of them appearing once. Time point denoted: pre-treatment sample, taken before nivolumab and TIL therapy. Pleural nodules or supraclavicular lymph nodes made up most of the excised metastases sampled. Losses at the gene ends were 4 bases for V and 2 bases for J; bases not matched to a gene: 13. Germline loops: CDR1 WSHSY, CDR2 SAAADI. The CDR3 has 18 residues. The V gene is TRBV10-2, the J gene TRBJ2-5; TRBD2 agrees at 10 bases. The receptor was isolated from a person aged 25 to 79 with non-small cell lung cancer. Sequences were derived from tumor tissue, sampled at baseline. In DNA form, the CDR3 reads TGCGCCAGCAGTGGACGTATTCTAGCGGGAGAATGGCAAGAGACCCAGTACTTC. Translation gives CASSGRILAGEWQETQYF.